Each of the 30 T cell receptor beta chains below was sequenced from the same sample in a study of T cell responses to AZD1222 COVID-19 vaccine. The method was immunoSEQ multiplex PCR; TCRdb's version includes in-frame clones alone and lacks a portion of them. The sample records around 140,000 clones, around 92% being singletons. The sequences come from peripheral blood, collected 28 days after the second AZD1222 dose. Receptors were obtained from an adult who received the AZD1222 COVID-19 vaccine.

The chain links TRBV19 to TRBJ2-1; unclear D gene. Germline V gives CDR1 LNHDA, CDR2 SQIVND (reference sequence). Trimming left V 4 bases short and J 3 bases short, with 7 bases between. The CDR3 length is 13 residues. The CDR3 is CASSKIHYNEQFF. CDR3 DNA sequence: TGTGCCAGTAGTAAAATACACTACAATGAGCAGTTCTTC.

The chain joins TRBV27 to TRBJ1-2; D is perhaps TRBD1 (5 bases). CDR3 length equals 13 residues. The germline V gene encodes CDR1 MNHEY and CDR2 SMNVEV (reference sequence). V lost 6 bases, J lost 4 bases, and 12 bases lay in between. The CDR3 sequence: CASSLRDGYGYTF. CDR3 coding DNA: TGTGCCAGCAGCCTCCGGGACGGCTATGGCTACACCTTC.

V usage is TRBV3-1 (or the pseudogene TRBV3-2) and J usage is TRBJ1-5, with D unresolved. V lost 0 bases and J lost 5, with 5 bases in between. The CDR3 totals 13 residues. CDR1 is LGHDT, CDR2 YNNKEL, per germline (reference sequence). DNA for the CDR3: TGTGCCAGCAGCCAAGATGCGGATCAGCCCCAGCATTTT. Residues: CASSQDADQPQHF.

Notes on this clone: The sample carries other DNA sequences with the same CDR3. The CDR3 protein is CASSQDGGNTIYF. For the CDR3, the DNA is TGTGCCAGCAGCCAAGATGGTGGAAACACCATATATTTT. The V and J genes are TRBV3-1 (or the pseudogene TRBV3-2) and TRBJ1-3, with D unclear. This CDR3 spans 13 amino acids. Germline CDR1 LGHDT, CDR2 YNNKEL (reference sequence). Trimming removed 0 bases at V and 3 bases at J, with 3 bases between.

The chain is built from TRBV19 and TRBJ2-3; 9 nucleotides line up with TRBD2. The junction had 4 bases not matched to a gene; V was cut back by 5 bases and J by 4 bases. The CDR3 runs to 14 residues. In germline, CDR1 is LNHDA, CDR2 SQIVND (reference sequence). The CDR3 is CASSVAGVADTQYF. CDR3 DNA: TGTGCCAGTAGTGTAGCGGGAGTGGCAGATACGCAGTATTTT.

V and J are TRBV11-2 and TRBJ2-3, with TRBD2 as a possible D gene (7 bases). Trimming took 5 bases from V and 4 from J, leaving 19 bases between them. This CDR3 contains 16 residues. CDR1 is SGHAT, CDR2 FQNNGV, per germline. DNA for the CDR3: TGTGCCAGCAGCCCCTGGGGGGGCGGGGCCCCAGATACGCAGTATTTT. Translating it yields CASSPWGGGAPDTQYF.

The V and J genes are TRBV3-1 (or the pseudogene TRBV3-2) and TRBJ2-2; TRBD2 agrees at 8 bases. Trimming at V came to 1 base and at J to 1 base, leaving 5 bases not matched to a gene. Germline V lookup: CDR1 LGHDT, CDR2 YNNKEL (reference sequence). The CDR3 totals 17 residues. The CDR3 DNA reads as TGTGCCAGCAGCCAAGGGGCCCTAGCGGGGAACACCGGGGAGCTGTTTTTT. This sequence encodes CASSQGALAGNTGELFF.

The V and J genes are TRBV30 and TRBJ1-2; TRBD1 might be the D (5 bases). V lost 0 bases to trimming and J lost 2 bases, with 10 bases between them. The germline CDR1 and CDR2 sequences are GTSNPN and SVGIG (reference sequence). This CDR3 contains 14 residues. The CDR3 region has the DNA TGTGCCTGGAGTGTAGGGACGGACAACTATGGCTACACCTTC. Its translation is CAWSVGTDNYGYTF.

The chain combines TRBV19 with TRBJ2-3, with D possibly matching TRBD1 (5 bases). CDR1 and CDR2 from the germline V gene are LNHDA and SQIVND (reference sequence). V was shortened by 1 base and J by 2 bases, with 10 bases between the two germline ends. The CDR3 runs 15 residues. CDR3 sequence (DNA): TGTGCCAGTAGTATAGGGGGCGGATCCACAGATACGCAGTATTTT. Translating gives CASSIGGGSTDTQYF.

The chain combines TRBV4-2 with TRBJ1-2; D not certain. Germline CDR1 reads LGHNA; CDR2 reads YNFKEQ. The CDR3 sequence is 15 residues long. V was trimmed by 0 bases and J by 2 bases, leaving 10 bases between them. The CDR3: CASSQEEVTNYGYTF. CDR3 nucleotide sequence: TGTGCCAGCAGCCAAGAAGAGGTAACGAACTATGGCTACACCTTC.

This chain links TRBV5-1 with TRBJ1-1, with D tentatively TRBD1 (5 bases). This CDR3 is built from 15 residues. V lost 4 bases, J lost 10 bases, and 23 bases lay in between. CDR1 is SGHRS and CDR2 is YFSETQ in the germline V gene. The CDR3 sequence: CASSPEPGDPRGAFF. CDR3 DNA sequence: TGCGCCAGCAGCCCCGAGCCGGGGGACCCTCGCGGAGCTTTCTTT.

J is TRBJ2-3 and V is TRBV10-3, with 9 bases lining up with TRBD1. Per germline, CDR1 ENHRY and CDR2 SYGVKD. V trimming: 6 bases; J trimming: 2 bases; junction bases outside the gene matches: 6. The CDR3 has 15 amino acids. The CDR3 DNA follows: TGTGCCATCAGCTTACAGGGGGCCTACACAGATACGCAGTATTTT. This encodes CAISLQGAYTDTQYF.

This chain connects TRBV5-8 to TRBJ2-1; D is undetermined. From germline, CDR1 is SGHTS and CDR2 YDEGEE. This CDR3 region has 13 residues. V was clipped by 7 bases and J by 4 bases, with 12 bases between them. CDR3 protein: CASGVGVYNEQFF. CDR3 in DNA: TGTGCCAGCGGAGTAGGAGTTTACAATGAGCAGTTCTTC.

The chain couples TRBV2 to TRBJ2-1; 7 nucleotides align to TRBD1. In germline, CDR1 is SNHLY, CDR2 FYNNEI. CDR3 length: 14 residues. V was pared by 6 bases and J by 2 bases, with 4 bases of the junction left unmatched. DNA for the CDR3: TGTGCCAGCAGCCGGGACAGTCCCTACAATGAGCAGTTCTTC. Its translation: CASSRDSPYNEQFF.

The CDR3 loop is CASSTLLETGELFF. The DNA of the CDR3 is TGTGCCAGCAGCACCCTACTAGAGACCGGGGAGCTGTTTTTT. This chain links TRBV7-2 with TRBJ2-2; D is perhaps TRBD2 (5 bases). Germline CDR1 is SGHTA and CDR2 is FQGNSA. This CDR3 is built from 14 residues. Trimming stripped 5 bases from V and 5 bases from J, with 12 bases between.

This clone occurred a few times. This chain uses TRBV6-5 with TRBJ2-7; tentatively, D is TRBD2 (5 bases). Germline-derived CDR1 and CDR2 are MNHEY and SVGAGI. V was pared by 4 bases and J by 3 bases, with 10 bases between. The CDR3 covers 13 residues. As DNA, the CDR3 is TGTGCCAGCAGTTTTTCGGGATTCTACGAGCAGTACTTC. It specifies CASSFSGFYEQYF.

This chain links TRBV7-3 with TRBJ2-2, with a weak D call TRBD2 (7 bases). With 5 bases removed from V and 5 bases from J, the gap between germline ends came to 15 bases. This CDR3 comprises 15 residues. In germline, CDR1 is SGHTA, CDR2 FQGTGA. For the CDR3, the DNA is TGTGCCAGCAGCCAGACAGGAGCGGGGACCGGGGAGCTGTTTTTT. Encoded protein: CASSQTGAGTGELFF.

This clone showed up just a few times. J is TRBJ1-2 and V is TRBV29-1; D call uncertain. The germline V and J ends were trimmed by 7 bases and 3 bases, with 18 bases remaining between them. Germline lookup yields CDR1 SQVTM and CDR2 ANQGSEA. This CDR3 comprises 14 residues. Here the CDR3 reads CSADPVRWDYGYTF. The DNA of the CDR3 is TGCAGCGCCGACCCGGTTCGATGGGACTATGGCTACACCTTC.

The chain uses TRBV27 and TRBJ2-5, with D unresolved. Germline V CDR1 and CDR2: MNHEY, SMNVEV (reference sequence). V lost 0 bases, J lost 1 base, and 9 bases lay in between. The CDR3 has 15 residues. CDR3 DNA: TGTGCCAGCAGTTTATCGCGGCAGGTCCAAGAGACCCAGTACTTC. Protein sequence: CASSLSRQVQETQYF.

This clone appeared a single time. The rearrangement joins TRBV7-9 to TRBJ1-2; D may be TRBD1 (5 bases). This CDR3 is 14 amino acids long. The germline gives CDR1 SEHNR, CDR2 FQNEAQ (reference sequence). V was trimmed by 4 bases and J by 8 bases, leaving 17 bases between them. In nucleotides, the CDR3 is TGTGCCAGCAGCTCCCCCGCCAGGGTTTACGGCTACACCTTC. Its protein product is CASSSPARVYGYTF.

In its sample, this clone was seen once. This chain joins TRBV3-1 (or the pseudogene TRBV3-2) and TRBJ1-1, with D unresolved. Trimming took off 4 bases at V and 1 base at J, with 10 bases between the two ends. Germline CDR1 is LGHDT and CDR2 is YNNKEL (reference sequence). The CDR3 covers 14 residues. For the CDR3, the DNA is TGTGCCAGCAGCCCCCTCGTTGAGAACACTGAAGCTTTCTTT. This gives the protein CASSPLVENTEAFF.

The rearrangement links TRBV7-9 to TRBJ2-1, with 8 positions matching TRBD2. V trimming: 5 bases; J trimming: 2 bases; junction bases outside the gene matches: 8. Germline loops: CDR1 SEHNR, CDR2 FQNEAQ (reference sequence). This CDR3 has 16 residues. The CDR3 region is CASSQDLTSAYNEQFF. Written as DNA, the CDR3 is TGTGCCAGCAGCCAAGACTTGACTAGCGCCTACAATGAGCAGTTCTTC.

The rearrangement joins TRBV5-1 to TRBJ1-6; possibly TRBD1 for D (5 bases). Germline values: CDR1 SGHRS, CDR2 YFSETQ. V was clipped by 0 bases and J by 9 bases, with 10 bases between them. The CDR3 runs 14 residues. The DNA of the CDR3 is TGCGCCAGCAGCTTGGGGGACTCTAGTTCACCCCTCCACTTT. As protein: CASSLGDSSSPLHF.

The chain has TRBV6-5 and TRBJ1-6; D is unclear. Germline V gene lookup returns CDR1 MNHEY and CDR2 SVGAGI. The CDR3 runs 14 residues. Deletions cut 10 bases from V and 7 bases from J, with 17 bases between. The DNA for the CDR3 is TGTGCCACTATGGCGAGAGGCCTAAATTCACCCCTCCACTTT. It is translated as CATMARGLNSPLHF.

The chain combines TRBV7-9 with TRBJ2-2; 7 positions match TRBD2. Germline loops: CDR1 SEHNR, CDR2 FQNEAQ (reference sequence). The CDR3 spans 17 residues. V trimming: 2 bases; J trimming: 4 bases; junction bases outside the gene matches: 10. CDR3 protein: CASSLSGGLTATGELFF. The DNA of the CDR3 is TGTGCCAGCAGCTTATCGGGGGGTTTAACGGCCACCGGGGAGCTGTTTTTT.

The chain has TRBV18 and TRBJ2-2; 7 bases are a match to TRBD1. CDR3 length: 16 amino acids. After removal of 0 bases from V and 2 bases from J, the junction contained 3 bases not matched to a gene. Germline CDR1 is KGHSH and CDR2 is LQKENI. The CDR3 bases are TGTGCCAGCTCACCACCAAGGGGGCGAAACACCGGGGAGCTGTTTTTT. It specifies CASSPPRGRNTGELFF.

The chain joins TRBV29-1 to TRBJ1-1; the D gene is possibly TRBD1 (6 bases). V lost 2 bases, J lost 5 bases, and 15 bases lay in between. CDR1 and CDR2 (germline): SQVTM, ANQGSEA. There are 14 residues in the CDR3. The CDR3 nucleotides read TGCAGCGTTGAACAGACATCCCAGGGGACTGAAGCTTTCTTT. Its translation is CSVEQTSQGTEAFF. The full variable domain, its missing parts supplied by reference TRBV29-1 and TRBJ1-1, is SAVISQKPSRDICQRGTSLTIQCQVDSQVTMMFWYRQQPGQSLTLIATANQGSEATYESGFVIDKFPISRPNLTFSTLTVSNMSPEDSSIYLCSVEQTSQGTEAFFGQGTRLTVV.

This chain connects TRBV4-3 to TRBJ1-1; D may be TRBD1 (5 bases). Germline-derived CDR1 and CDR2 are LGHNA and YSLEER. CDR3 length equals 15 residues. The germline V and J ends were trimmed by 0 bases and 4 bases, with 12 bases remaining between them. The CDR3 DNA follows: TGCGCCAGCAGCCAAGACGGGGGAAGGATCACTGAAGCTTTCTTT. This gives the protein CASSQDGGRITEAFF.

The chain employs TRBV19 and TRBJ1-1; TRBD1 matches at 7 bases. The germline CDR1 and CDR2 sequences are LNHDA and SQIVND (reference sequence). Losses at the gene ends were 7 bases for V and 1 base for J; bases not matched to a gene: 9. This CDR3 has 15 amino acids. CDR3 sequence reads: CASIPGGEGNTEAFF. CDR3 nucleotides: TGTGCCAGTATACCAGGGGGAGAGGGGAACACTGAAGCTTTCTTT.

DNA for the CDR3: TGCAGCGTCCAGTACAGGGATGAGCAGTTCTTC. This gives the protein CSVQYRDEQFF. The chain couples TRBV29-1 to TRBJ2-1; maybe TRBD1 (6 bases). Germline V gene lookup returns CDR1 SQVTM and CDR2 ANQGSEA. V shed 6 bases and J shed 8 bases, with 11 bases lying between them. This CDR3 is built from 11 residues.